The 18 T cell receptor beta chains listed next were all sequenced from one sample in a study of vaccination and CD4 T cells after COVID-19. Documented treatment: approximately 9-day PBMC culture with coronavirus spike peptide pools or control peptides (ViraFEST assay). These receptors' targets are unknown. The Oncomine TCR Beta short-read assay generated sequence data from the DNA of cultured CD4+ T cells. MiXCR, run by TCRdb on the PCR reads, gives a single entry per CDR3 protein. The sample gives 10,000 to 15,000 distinct CDR3 sequences, under 55% of which show up once; over 9.5% is in the top ten. The sample comprised CD4+ T cells from blood, cultured in vitro. The receptor set was obtained from a human donor who had recovered from COVID-19.

The chain is built from TRBV6-1 and TRBJ1-2; D is unresolved. Trimming removed 10 bases at V and 8 bases at J, with 14 bases between. Germline loops: CDR1 MNHNS, CDR2 SASEGT. This CDR3 region has 11 residues. The CDR3 here is CATSWVGGYTF. CDR3 DNA: TGTGCCACCAGCTGGGTGGGAGGCTACACCTTC.

This clonotype was picked up a small number of times. This sequence joins TRBV4-3 and TRBJ2-1, with 14 nucleotides matching TRBD2. The germline V gene has CDR1 LGHNA and CDR2 YSLEER. V trimming: 1 base; J trimming: 5 bases; junction bases outside the gene matches: 10. CDR3 length: 19 residues. The CDR3 DNA is TGCGCCAGCAGCCAAGTGGGACTAGCGGGGGTTGCCCCCAACAATGAGCAGTTCTTC. Protein product: CASSQVGLAGVAPNNEQFF.

The rearrangement uses TRBV5-1 and TRBJ2-2; a weak D match, TRBD2 (5 bases). CDR1 is SGHRS and CDR2 is YFSETQ in the germline V gene. V was clipped by 6 bases and J by 5 bases, with 11 bases between them. The CDR3 spans 13 residues. This chain's CDR3 is CASTARETGELFF. CDR3 coding DNA: TGCGCCAGCACGGCTAGGGAGACCGGGGAGCTGTTTTTT.

The V and J genes are TRBV11-2 and TRBJ1-2; 8 bases are shared with TRBD1. From germline, CDR1 is SGHAT and CDR2 FQNNGV. The CDR3 is 14 amino acids. The trim removed 1 base at V and 2 bases at J, leaving 0 bases unmatched. CDR3 nucleotide sequence: TGTGCCAGCAGCTTAGGGACAGGGAACTATGGCTACACCTTC. This translates into CASSLGTGNYGYTF.

The gene calls are TRBV6-1 and TRBJ1-2; D call uncertain. Between the trimmed V and J ends, which lost 5 bases and 5 bases, there was a span of 12 bases. This CDR3 has 13 amino acids. Germline V gene sequence: CDR1 MNHNS, CDR2 SASEGT. The CDR3 sequence: CASSITGKYGYTF. CDR3 DNA sequence: TGTGCCAGCAGTATAACGGGGAAATATGGCTACACCTTC.

The chain employs TRBV6-1 and TRBJ2-7; 9 bases match TRBD1. V dropped 10 bases and J dropped 3; count of bases not matched to a gene: 10. This CDR3 has 14 amino acids. Per germline, CDR1 MNHNS and CDR2 SASEGT. This chain's CDR3 is CATKPGQGNYEQYF. The CDR3, as DNA: TGTGCCACTAAACCGGGACAGGGAAACTACGAGCAGTACTTC.

This clonotype was seen a few times. V gene TRBV20-1 combines with J gene TRBJ2-3; TRBD1 matches at 11 bases. Germline V gene sequence: CDR1 DFQATT, CDR2 SNEGSKA (reference sequence). The CDR3 sequence is 13 residues long. V was pared by 5 bases and J by 6 bases, with 4 bases of the junction left unmatched. The CDR3 region has the DNA TGCAGTGCTGGACAGGGGGCATTTGATACGCAGTATTTT. As protein: CSAGQGAFDTQYF.

This chain joins TRBV5-4 and TRBJ1-1; D gene uncertain. Germline loops: CDR1 SGHNT, CDR2 YYREEE (reference sequence). V lost 0 bases and J 1 base, leaving 7 bases between the germline ends. CDR3 size: 14 residues. CDR3 amino acids: CASSLEVGNTEAFF. DNA for the CDR3: TGTGCCAGCAGCTTGGAAGTTGGGAACACTGAAGCTTTCTTT. Full variable domain (remainder filled in from reference TRBV5-4 and TRBJ1-1): ETGVTQSPTHLIKTRGQQVTLRCSSQSGHNTVSWYQQALGQGPQFIFQYYREEENGRGNFPPRFSGLQFPNYSSELNVNALELDDSALYLCASSLEVGNTEAFFGQGTRLTVV.

This chain links TRBV24-1 with TRBJ2-3; D unresolved. V lost 2 bases and J 0 bases, leaving 20 bases between the germline ends. This CDR3 is built from 19 residues. Germline CDR1 KGHDR, CDR2 SFDVKD. In DNA form, the CDR3 reads TGTGCCACCAGTGATTGGGTCACAGCCAATAACCCTAGCACAGATACGCAGTATTTT. It translates to CATSDWVTANNPSTDTQYF.

CDR3 protein: CASSAEQGAGGYTF. The DNA of the CDR3 is TGTGCCAGCAGTGCAGAACAGGGGGCGGGGGGCTACACCTTC. The J gene is TRBJ1-2, the V gene TRBV6-1; 9 positions agree with TRBD1. J gave up 8 bases and V 4 bases, and 8 bases lay outside the gene matches. The CDR3 runs 14 residues. Germline CDR1 and CDR2: MNHNS and SASEGT.

Concerning this clonotype: The junction does not match germline at one end; this may be a read error. The chain couples TRBV12-3 or TRBV12-4 to TRBJ2-5; D may be TRBD1 or TRBD2 (6 bases each). CDR3 length: 15 amino acids. The CDR3 here is CAGSSRGAVQETQYF. Written as DNA, the CDR3 is TGTGCCGGCAGTTCAAGGGGGGCGGTACAAGAGACCCAGTACTTC.

The chain carries TRBV6-1 and TRBJ1-1; 7 bases align to TRBD1. The germline V gene encodes CDR1 MNHNS and CDR2 SASEGT. This CDR3 has 15 residues. After removal of 7 bases from V and 3 bases from J, the junction contained 11 bases not matched to a gene. CDR3 nucleotide sequence: TGTGCCAGCACCCGAGGAGGGGGCGAGGACACTGAAGCTTTCTTT. It is translated as CASTRGGGEDTEAFF.

This chain connects TRBV4-1 to TRBJ2-3; 7 nucleotides line up with TRBD1. This CDR3 is built from 16 residues. With 6 bases clipped from V and 2 bases from J, the junction kept 11 bases outside the gene matches. From germline, CDR1 is MGHRA and CDR2 YSYEKL. CDR3 region: CASRGDPQGNTDTQYF. The CDR3 DNA sequence: TGCGCCAGCAGGGGAGATCCACAGGGGAACACAGATACGCAGTATTTT.

This sequence joins TRBV11-2 and TRBJ1-4; D is perhaps TRBD1 (6 bases). Germline V CDR1 and CDR2: SGHAT, FQNNGV. V was cut by 3 bases and J by 7 bases, with 12 bases left in between. This CDR3 is built from 14 residues. The CDR3 sequence is CASSLGGAGEKLFF. The CDR3 region has the DNA TGTGCCAGCAGCTTGGGGGGGGCGGGTGAAAAACTGTTTTTT.

The chain carries TRBV2 and TRBJ1-2; tentatively, D is TRBD1 (5 bases). The V end was cut by 3 bases, the J end by 4 bases, with 9 bases between. Germline CDR1 and CDR2: SNHLY and FYNNEI. This CDR3 contains 13 residues. This CDR3 is CASSDPRVYGYTF. Here the CDR3 DNA reads TGTGCCAGCAGTGACCCCAGGGTCTATGGCTACACCTTC.

The J gene is TRBJ2-1, the V gene TRBV29-1; 9 bases are shared with TRBD2. CDR1 and CDR2 (germline): SQVTM, ANQGSEA. With 4 bases clipped from V and 1 base from J, the junction kept 5 bases outside the gene matches. This CDR3 comprises 15 residues. The CDR3 DNA is TGCAGCGTTGCGGGAAGCGGGGGGTCCTACAATGAGCAGTTCTTC. Translated: CSVAGSGGSYNEQFF.

The chain links TRBV6-5 to TRBJ2-7; D gene uncertain. Germline V gene sequence: CDR1 MNHEY, CDR2 SVGAGI. The V gene lost 3 bases and the J gene lost 3 bases, with 9 bases spanning the gap. This CDR3 region has 13 residues. The CDR3 region is CASSYPGVYEQYF. In DNA, the CDR3 is TGTGCCAGCAGTTATCCGGGCGTCTACGAGCAGTACTTC.

This clonotype was detected a few times. The rearrangement links TRBV12-3 or TRBV12-4 to TRBJ1-4; 9 nucleotides line up with TRBD1. This CDR3 region has 15 residues. V shed 3 bases and J 7 bases; nucleotides not matched to a gene: 6. The chain's CDR3 is CASSFKTGGSEKLFF. The CDR3 nucleotides read TGTGCCAGCAGTTTCAAGACAGGGGGGAGTGAAAAACTGTTTTTT.